One and the same sample provided the 4 T cell receptor beta chains below, sequenced in a study of T cells in Graves' hyperthyroidism and ophthalmopathy. RNA transcripts gave rise to amplified TCR beta CDR3 regions. Initially, a first-round RT-PCR of the TCR CDR3 employed the HTBI primer set. One entry per CDR3 protein, called by TCRdb with MiXCR from the multiplex PCR reads. The data contain around 340,000 distinct CDR3 sequences, about 15% of them seen just once; the ten biggest clones take up approximately 35%. The sequencing sample was made of blood. The receptors originated from a woman aged 30 to 39 with Graves' hyperthyroidism that later progressed to Graves' ophthalmopathy.

This chain connects TRBV25-1 to TRBJ1-1; D is possibly TRBD1 (5 bases). The CDR3 totals 14 residues. V dropped 3 bases and J dropped 5 bases, with 13 bases sitting between them. In germline, CDR1 is MGHDK, CDR2 SYGVNS. CDR3 sequence: CASSDPAGGTEAFF. The CDR3 nucleotides are TGTGCCAGCAGTGATCCCGCCGGGGGAACTGAAGCTTTCTTT. The entire variable domain, with the rest obtained from reference TRBV25-1 and TRBJ1-1, is as follows: EADIYQTPRYLVIGTGKKITLECSQTMGHDKMYWYQQDPGMELHLIHYSYGVNSTEKGDLSSESTVSRIRTEHFPLTLESARPSHTSQYLCASSDPAGGTEAFFGQGTRLTVV.

This chain links TRBV29-1 with TRBJ1-1, with TRBD1 as a possible D gene (6 bases). V lost 4 bases, J lost 6 bases, and 12 bases lay in between. The length of the CDR3 is 12 residues. CDR1 SQVTM and CDR2 ANQGSEA come from the germline V gene. CDR3 in amino acids: CSVGGEGAEAFF. DNA of the CDR3: TGCAGCGTTGGGGGGGAGGGGGCTGAAGCTTTCTTT.

Points on this clonotype: A much larger clonotype is one base distant, so this may be a read error. V gene TRBV19 combines with J gene TRBJ2-5; D remains unclear. The germline V gene encodes CDR1 LNHDA and CDR2 SQIVND (reference sequence). The length of the CDR3 is 22 residues. V was trimmed by 3 bases and J by 4 bases, leaving 36 bases between them. CDR3 DNA: TGTGCCAGTAGTATGACATTCCCGCCACCTGGGTCCTCGATTATTGCAAGAGAGACCCAGTACTTC. Translated: CASSMTFPPPGSSIIARETQYF.

This clonotype was seen at least ten times. V gene TRBV6-1 combines with J gene TRBJ2-4, with 8 bases lining up with TRBD1. J lost 8 bases, V lost 5 bases, and 11 bases had no gene match. Germline CDR1 reads MNHNS; CDR2 reads SASEGT. The CDR3 has 15 amino acids. CDR3 loop: CASSLQGEVGDIQYF. CDR3 DNA: TGTGCCAGCAGTCTACAGGGGGAGGTCGGAGACATTCAGTACTTC.